The rows below give T cell receptor beta chains drawn from one sample of a study of blood T cell repertoires in COVID-19. Repertoires were generated with immunoSEQ multiplex PCR, while TCRdb's copy carries only in-frame clones and drops some. The sample shows about 140,000 clones, 60% to 80% of them seen only once. The sample was PBMCs or T cells enriched from blood (not recorded which). Source of these receptors: a woman between 50 and 59 years old who had recovered from COVID-19. Each CDR3 is given without its conserved first and last residue. The size field is filled for only some rows; it gives once, few, many or a size class.

size: -
V: TRBV5-1
CDR3: ASSGLTQGENEKLF

size: few
V: TRBV19
CDR3: ASRDRDHTDTQY

size: few
V: TRBV28
CDR3: ASSRTGIEQF

size: -
V: TRBV6-4
CDR3: ASSDSGGRAYNEQF

size: -
V: TRBV28
CDR3: ASSRPGQGVSTEAF

size: -
V: TRBV5-1
CDR3: ASSLFPDTQY

size: -
V: TRBV6-6
CDR3: ASSYPPGLGGQPQH

size: -
V: TRBV7-9
CDR3: ASSPGGFYYGYT

size: -
V: TRBV21-1
CDR3: ASSRRRGGYT

size: -
V: TRBV7-3
CDR3: ASSLVRDRYEQY

size: -
V: TRBV4-1
CDR3: ASSQTGTVYNEQF

size: -
V: TRBV2
CDR3: ASSRTGFSEAF

size: few
V: TRBV11-1
CDR3: ASSLGTRQQETQY

size: -
V: TRBV12-5
CDR3: ASGLVREGTSGNTIY

size: -
V: TRBV29-1
CDR3: SVEVRSIYNEQF

size: -
V: TRBV4-2
CDR3: ASSQELRSSYNEQF

size: -
V: TRBV28
CDR3: ASRRQGSYEQY

size: -
V: TRBV24-1
CDR3: ATSDPSGTLTSDEQF

size: -
V: TRBV30
CDR3: AWSVQGNSPLH

size: -
V: TRBV10-3
CDR3: AISESAGGTDTQY

size: -
V: TRBV3-1/TRBV3-2
CDR3: ASSQGARNEKLF

size: -
V: TRBV2
CDR3: ASSSQAESTDTQY

size: -
V: TRBV10-3
CDR3: AISSGTSGTDTQY

size: once
V: TRBV5-1
CDR3: ASSFGTGGSGELF

size: -
V: TRBV18
CDR3: ASSPNTRGTNTEAF

size: -
V: TRBV5-1
CDR3: ASSLEMSEPYEQY

size: -
V: TRBV2
CDR3: ASSTGSGANVLT

size: -
V: TRBV7-9
CDR3: ASSLLASVTDTQY

size: once
V: TRBV6-5
CDR3: ASRTGGANEKLF

size: -
V: TRBV7-9
CDR3: ASSAASNYGYT

size: -
V: TRBV25-1
CDR3: ASSEYRWDSPDT

size: -
V: TRBV27
CDR3: ASSPGQRYNYGYT

size: -
V: TRBV4-1
CDR3: ASSLREGNNEQF

size: -
V: TRBV18
CDR3: ASSPLRTEANEKLF

size: -
V: TRBV7-9
CDR3: ASSLVGGLTDTQY

size: -
V: TRBV28
CDR3: ASSSIQGVNYGYT

size: -
V: TRBV5-1
CDR3: ASSLASTVRRSNEKLF

size: -
V: TRBV18
CDR3: ASSRGQMPNTGELF

size: -
V: TRBV19
CDR3: ASSETRGMYGYT

size: -
V: TRBV12-3/TRBV12-4
CDR3: ATQETGELF

size: -
V: TRBV3-1/TRBV3-2
CDR3: ASSRQGYDSPLH

size: -
V: TRBV5-1
CDR3: ASSLSTGGNTIY

size: -
V: TRBV7-8
CDR3: ASSSTGVPDTQY

size: many
V: TRBV28
CDR3: ASSLPHPWGSGVPTYEQY

size: once
V: TRBV7-9
CDR3: ASSLRQMNTEAF

size: -
V: TRBV5-5
CDR3: ASSYGQGGYEQY

size: -
V: TRBV6-5
CDR3: ASRPQLAGAQF

size: -
V: TRBV5-1
CDR3: ASSGTGGRGYT

size: -
V: TRBV6-7
CDR3: ASSYTATNEKLF

size: -
V: TRBV18
CDR3: ASSIFGQVNQPQH

size: -
V: TRBV18
CDR3: ASSRGTSGFHSYEQY

size: -
V: TRBV9
CDR3: ASSALAGGTNEQF

size: many
V: TRBV2
CDR3: ASSPRQLNQPQH

size: -
V: TRBV3-1/TRBV3-2
CDR3: ASSQAGERYQPQH

size: -
V: TRBV4-1
CDR3: ASSQDFYGKNTEAF

size: -
V: TRBV21-1
CDR3: ASSILIQGANTGELF

size: few
V: TRBV27
CDR3: ASSPNRGMGTQY

size: -
V: TRBV2
CDR3: ASSEALPGVSGTTDTQY

size: -
V: TRBV6-5
CDR3: ASRRQGSGYT